The 7 T cell receptor beta chains below all came from one sample that was sequenced in a study of T cells in Graves' hyperthyroidism and ophthalmopathy. Researchers amplified the TCR beta CDR3 regions from RNA transcripts. Initially, a first-round RT-PCR of the TCR CDR3 employed the HTBI primer set. In TCRdb, the multiplex PCR reads were re-called with MiXCR into one record per CDR3 protein. The repertoire holds hundreds of thousands of distinct CDR3 sequences, with 45% as singletons. What was sequenced was peripheral blood or thyroid tissue (not recorded which). These receptors came from an adult man with Graves' disease, either hyperthyroidism or ophthalmopathy (not recorded which).

This chain uses TRBV2 with TRBJ1-4; TRBD1 might be the D (6 bases). The V gene lost 3 bases and the J gene lost 8 bases, with 22 bases spanning the gap. Germline CDR1 is SNHLY and CDR2 is FYNNEI. This CDR3 spans 17 amino acids. The CDR3 sequence is CASSDPGAPGLKEKLFF. In DNA, the CDR3 is TGTGCCAGCAGTGATCCGGGGGCGCCGGGGTTAAAGGAAAAACTGTTTTTT.

Remarks on this clonotype: A much larger clone sits a single nucleotide away, making a read error possible. This chain joins TRBV10-3 and TRBJ1-1, with 9 bases aligning to TRBD1. The CDR3 contains 13 residues. Germline V gives CDR1 ENHRY, CDR2 SYGVKD. The ends lost 6 bases at V and 4 bases at J; junction bases unmatched: 3. In DNA form, the CDR3 reads TGTGCCATCAGGGGGGACAGGGCCACTGAAGCTTTCTTT. It encodes CAIRGDRATEAFF.

This clonotype was picked up many times. The chain joins TRBV7-9 to TRBJ1-6; no firm D call. CDR3 length: 12 residues. From germline, CDR1 is SEHNR and CDR2 FQNEAQ (reference sequence). V dropped 4 bases and J dropped 9 bases, with 7 bases sitting between them. The CDR3: CASSSGISPLHF. As DNA, the CDR3 is TGTGCCAGCAGCTCCGGTATTTCACCCCTCCACTTT. The complete variable domain, with remaining parts taken from reference TRBV7-9 and TRBJ1-6, reads DTGVSQNPRHKITKRGQNVTFRCDPISEHNRLYWYRQTLGQGPEFLTYFQNEAQLEKSRLLSDRFSAERPKGSFSTLEIQRTEQGDSAMYLCASSSGISPLHFGNGTRLTVT.

This clonotype was observed a handful of times. The chain joins TRBV19 to TRBJ2-7; no clear D. Germline loops: CDR1 LNHDA, CDR2 SQIVND (reference sequence). The CDR3 covers 15 residues. Trimming removed 5 bases at V and 0 bases at J, with 14 bases between. CDR3 nucleotide sequence: TGTGCCAGTAGTGCATTCCTAGGAGTCTCCTACGAGCAGTACTTC. Translation gives CASSAFLGVSYEQYF.

This chain uses TRBV13 with TRBJ2-5; the D gene is possibly TRBD1 (6 bases). Trimming removed 0 bases from V and 1 base from J, with 15 bases in between. This CDR3 comprises 17 residues. CDR1 is PRHDT, CDR2 FYEKMQ, per germline (reference sequence). Here the CDR3 reads CASSLGVRGWSQETQYF. The CDR3 coding sequence is TGTGCCAGCAGCTTAGGGGTCAGGGGATGGTCCCAAGAGACCCAGTACTTC.

The V and J genes are TRBV24-1 and TRBJ1-2, with D unclear. Germline CDR1 and CDR2: KGHDR and SFDVKD. V lost 1 base, J lost 3 bases, and 8 bases lay in between. The CDR3 totals 14 residues. CDR3 loop: CATSDFEWDYGYTF. As DNA, the CDR3 is TGTGCCACCAGTGATTTTGAGTGGGACTATGGCTACACCTTC.

This chain links TRBV7-2 with TRBJ1-2; 7 bases map to TRBD1. CDR3 length: 14 residues. The germline V gene has CDR1 SGHTA and CDR2 FQGNSA. Trimming removed 5 bases from V and 5 bases from J; junction bases left unmatched: 8. This chain's CDR3 is CASSPGQRPYGYTF. Written as DNA, the CDR3 is TGTGCCAGCAGCCCGGGACAGAGACCTTATGGCTACACCTTC.